This T cell receptor beta chain appears in the sequencing data of a study of cytomegalovirus exposure and HLA in healthy donors (dated by TCRdb to 2016 to 2017). For the wider study: An earlier analysis of some 600 of the donors reported about 280 Gb of sequence data and 95 million to 120 million unique TCR beta sequences obtained from about 170 million T cells. On average, about 200,000 unique TCR beta nucleotide sequences were sequenced per donor among 398 genotyped donors of the cohort, with roughly 18% of those sequences being non-productive. HLA typing included class I and class II loci at four-digit resolution. In the later analysis, no new phenotypic data were used to find candidate immune exposures; instead, reliance was placed on TCR beta sequences and their occurrence across donors. To decide whether each TCR beta V gene segment behaved as functional or pseudogenic, an earlier analysis of 587 of the donors relied on high-throughput TCR beta sequencing. The study used immunosequencing to profile the T cell repertoires of 670 or so subjects and linked those repertoires to cytomegalovirus serostatus. Approximately 300 gigabases of sequencing data and 75 million to 85 million unique TCR sequences made up an early release that covered 500 to 650 HLA-typed donors. Of the roughly 400 genotyped donors, 81% fell in the genetic ancestry cluster associated with self-reported Caucasian donors. All discovery cohort repertoires had been generated on a single sequencing platform. To predict cytomegalovirus infection status, the study brought together high-throughput TCR immunosequencing, statistical association of individual TCRs with disease status, and machine learning. Donor age, sex, ethnicity and CMV serostatus were compiled alongside the repertoire data. In a later analysis, previously published TCR beta repertoires from several hundred donors were re-analyzed and high-resolution HLA genotyping was added so that TCR occurrence patterns could be studied. The study was designed to test whether signatures of past pathogen exposure could be identified by cataloging public T cell receptors. A separate validation cohort of 100 to 150 different subjects was used in addition to the roughly 670-subject first cohort. Typing coverage differed by locus: A, B, C, DRB1 and DQB1 were typed in about 629-640 donors, DQA1 in approximately 520, DPA1 in nearly 610, and DPB1 in 472. Genome-wide SNP genotypes for about 60% of the 666 donors were used in a later genetic analysis, which treated that subset as a discovery cohort. Roughly 5 DR-DQ haplotypes were handled as single units for association and clustering because linkage in the cohort was strong.

Study-level results and caveats: Most TCR sequences were seen in very few donors, while some public TCRs were found in many individuals. A cluster of highly shared sequence variants was judged likely to represent a technical artifact of the sequencing pipeline. Correlated functional status among segregating V segments might reflect linkage disequilibrium, but an unknown experimental factor could not be ruled out. The cohort was sequenced for TCR beta chains only, and without alpha or paired-chain data the features that could be detected were limited. The presence/absence analyses assumed that sequencing depth was roughly uniform across donors, and that assumption may not be true. Because counts were too low, roughly 18 rarely observed V segments, including chromosome 9 orphons, were left out of the earlier analysis of several hundred of the donors. An earlier analysis of several hundred of the donors showed that most TCR beta V segments appeared in productive rearrangements either about 90% or about 30% of the time, which broadly matched IMGT annotations. The classifier was reported to diagnose cytomegalovirus status with high specificity and sensitivity in both the original and validation cohorts. Immune exposure information for the cohort was limited to CMV serostatus. Strong co-occurrence of HLA alleles, especially DR and DQ, made assigning TCR associations to individual alleles difficult. In a later analysis, the rate of TCR association differed among HLA loci, with DRB1 alleles having the most associated TCRs and HLA-C alleles having the fewest. In a later genetic analysis, fewer N-insertions in productive TCRs were reported among donors in an Asian-associated ancestry cluster than the roughly 710-donor mean. According to the authors, the approach could potentially be generalized to other disease states and immunological phenotypes. Several of the top co-occurrence clusters appeared to be linked to parvovirus B19, influenza, CMV and Epstein-Barr virus, according to a later analysis. HLA typing was unavailable for some donors at each locus, so association tests used only the typed subset. Three of the identified cytomegalovirus-associated TCR beta chains were confirmed in vitro to be specific for cytomegalovirus antigens. In a later analysis, 16,951 TCR beta sequences were associated with specific HLA alleles at a false discovery rate of 0.05. A further reported finding was that TCR beta sequences accurately predicted the HLA-A and HLA-B alleles for most subjects in the first cohort. V-gene and J-gene trimming of TCR beta chains was associated with a missense DCLRE1C variant in a later genetic analysis, and the association was replicated in an independent cohort. According to a later analysis, most CMV-associated TCR beta chains appeared to be HLA-restricted, and the HLA associations seemed to be driven largely by CMV exposure. The study listed 150 to 200 TCR beta chains as associated with cytomegalovirus. Compared with equally common non-associated chains, HLA-associated TCR beta chains in a later analysis were more clonally expanded and had lower generation probabilities.

The cohort was made up of under 800 healthy bone marrow donors. All cohort members were sampled while nominally healthy, although unrecorded immune exposures were likely present. The donor was CMV seronegative and was included in the group of a few hundred seronegative cohort members. A peripheral blood sample was collected from each donor, and TCR beta sequencing was performed on peripheral blood mononuclear cells. The Qiagen DNeasy Blood Extraction Kit was used to extract genomic DNA from the blood cell samples. Points on this clone: This clone's antigen is unknown. Base qualities were left out, and no much larger clone turns up one base away.

The library was obtained by the immunoSEQ multiplex PCR assay. A mixture of 60 forward primers for TCR Vbeta segments and 13 reverse primers for TCR Jbeta segments was used in the multiplex PCR. The CDR3 region of rearranged TCR beta genes was amplified from genomic DNA with a multiplex PCR assay. The Illumina HiSeq System was used to sequence the amplified TCR beta libraries as 87-base-pair reads. Per the source publication's procedure: A later analysis counted about 80 million unique TCR beta chains across the 640 or so repertoires, and some 12 million of these chains were shared by at least two donors. Raw reads were error-corrected and collapsed into unique sequences with a nearest-neighbor algorithm that merged closely related sequences to remove PCR and sequencing errors. V, D and J gene segments were assigned by aligning CDR3 sequences to IMGT reference sequences. Each retained sequence needed at least a six-nucleotide match to both a V gene segment and a J gene segment. Rearrangements were called productive when the CDR3 lacked stop codons and stayed in frame with V and J; all others were non-productive. CDR3 was defined by IMGT convention, running from the second conserved V-encoded cysteine to the conserved J-encoded phenylalanine. In an earlier analysis of more than 550 of the donors, sequences lacking an unambiguous match to a single V gene segment were excluded. In an earlier analysis of about 590 of the donors, a V segment was called functional when productive rearrangements were above 56.7%, and segregating when the standard deviation between donors exceeded 5%. A statistical classification framework was built for diagnosing cytomegalovirus status from the catalog of TCR beta chain sequences. In a later analysis, V and J genes were assigned by comparing TCR nucleotide sequences against IMGT/GENE-DB human TR gene sequences. A later analysis assigned CDR3 sequences and most-parsimonious VDJ recombination scenarios with the TCRdist pipeline. In a later analysis, each TCR beta chain was defined by its CDR3 amino acid sequence together with its V-gene family, and reads lacking a unique V-gene family were excluded. In a later analysis, some 600 highly shared, low-generation-probability nucleotide sequences were removed to address suspected cross-contamination and a sequencing artifact. For each public chain, a later analysis derived a clonal expansion index from normalized ranks of inferred template counts within each repertoire. Generation probabilities in a later analysis came from a VDJ recombination model fitted to out-of-frame rearrangements, and those results were checked against IGoR. Hypergeometric tests were used in a later analysis to score TCR-TCR, TCR-HLA and TCR-CMV co-occurrence, with a repertoire-size bias correction applied to the TCR pairs. To estimate false discovery rates, a later analysis permuted the HLA or CMV assignments 20 times. In a later analysis, co-occurring TCRs were grouped using DBSCAN, and TCRdist sequence similarity was added for clustering within HLA-allele-positive subsets. For co-occurrence clustering, repertoires with fewer than 30,000 or more than 120,000 public chains were excluded, along with about five repertoires with anomalous nucleotide sharing. The table comes from immuneACCESS by way of TCRdb, which keeps in-frame sequences with V and J called. Part of the clones is missing from these tables; in studies checked, under half for an unresolved V gene and the rest for unknown reasons. V, J and clone size are taken as reported in that table, and D and trimming were inferred from the DNA itself. This sample holds 85,000 to 120,000 clones; roughly 75% were observed only once. The ten top clones hold 2.5% of the sample.

The specimen was PBMCs. This clonotype was obtained from a man aged 35 to 55 in good health and CMV-seronegative.

Here the CDR3 is given as CASSLDREGSPLHF. The base sequence is TGCGCCAGCAGCTTGGATCGGGAGGGCTCACCCCTCCACTTT. The chain couples TRBV5-1 to TRBJ1-6; no D gene call is confident. At the junction V is shortened by 0 bases and J by 10 bases, with 11 bases in between. The germline V gene encodes CDR1 SGHRS and CDR2 YFSETQ. The CDR3 numbers 14 residues from cysteine through phenylalanine. The read is trimmed to its CDR3 DNA, 42 bases read in frame from base 1.